These 25 T cell receptor beta chains originate from one sample sequenced in a study of cytomegalovirus exposure and HLA in healthy donors. PCR employed 60 Vbeta and 13 Jbeta primers. Clones were read by immunoSEQ multiplex PCR, and TCRdb kept only the in-frame ones, dropping some. The repertoire consists of roughly 150,000 clones, with approximately 80% occurring once and the leading ten covering roughly 1.3%. The sequencing sample was made of PBMCs. These receptors were collected from a young man in good health and CMV-seronegative.

This chain connects TRBV4-1 to TRBJ2-1; 12 positions match TRBD2. The V gene's germline CDR1 is MGHRA and CDR2 YSYEKL. This CDR3 has 16 residues. J gave up 4 bases and V 4 bases, and 5 bases lay outside the gene matches. CDR3 residues: CASSLRTSGEYNEQFF. In DNA form, the CDR3 reads TGCGCCAGCAGCCTCCGGACTAGCGGGGAATACAATGAGCAGTTCTTC.

The chain is built from TRBV10-2 and TRBJ1-5; the D is unclear. Per germline, CDR1 WSHSY and CDR2 SAAADI. The CDR3 has 14 amino acids. V was cut by 4 bases and J by 6 bases, with 13 bases left in between. CDR3: CASSVSGISQPQHF. The DNA for the CDR3 is TGCGCCAGCAGTGTTAGCGGGATAAGTCAGCCCCAGCATTTT.

The genes are TRBV5-1 and TRBJ2-7, with D perhaps matching TRBD1 (5 bases). Germline CDR1 reads SGHRS; CDR2 reads YFSETQ. Between the trimmed V and J ends, which lost 0 bases and 2 bases, there was a span of 12 bases. The CDR3 runs to 15 residues. The CDR3 reads CASSLGYGQTYEQYF. CDR3 in DNA: TGCGCCAGCAGCTTGGGGTATGGACAAACCTACGAGCAGTACTTC.

The V call is TRBV28, the J call TRBJ1-1, with no clear D. Germline CDR1 reads MDHEN; CDR2 reads SYDVKM. V dropped 3 bases and J dropped 1 base, with 6 bases sitting between them. CDR3 length equals 13 residues. The CDR3 DNA reads as TGTGCCAGCAGTTTTGGAGAGAACACTGAAGCTTTCTTT. As protein: CASSFGENTEAFF. The whole variable domain, remainder taken from reference TRBV28 and TRBJ1-1, is DVKVTQSSRYLVKRTGEKVFLECVQDMDHENMFWYRQDPGLGLRLIYFSYDVKMKEKGDIPEGYSVSREKKERFSLILESASTNQTSMYLCASSFGENTEAFFGQGTRLTVV.

The chain combines TRBV5-1 with TRBJ1-1, with D possibly TRBD1 on 5 matching bases. The CDR3 sequence is 16 residues long. Germline CDR1 SGHRS, CDR2 YFSETQ. V was cut by 0 bases and J by 2 bases, with 14 bases left in between. The CDR3 protein is CASSLAEGWSNTEAFF. DNA of the CDR3: TGCGCCAGCAGCTTGGCGGAGGGGTGGTCCAACACTGAAGCTTTCTTT.

The chain carries TRBV15 and TRBJ2-6; 7 nucleotides align to TRBD1. The trim removed 5 bases at V and 4 bases at J, leaving 17 bases unmatched. This CDR3 is built from 19 residues. CDR1 is LNHNV and CDR2 is YYDKDF in the germline V gene (reference sequence). The CDR3 spells CATSEKDRRLISGANVLTF. CDR3 sequence (DNA): TGTGCCACCAGCGAAAAGGACAGGCGGTTAATCTCCGGGGCCAACGTCCTGACTTTC.

The chain employs TRBV30 and TRBJ1-5, with D uncertain. CDR3 length: 15 amino acids. The V end was cut by 0 bases, the J end by 0 bases, with 9 bases between. Germline V gives CDR1 GTSNPN, CDR2 SVGIG (reference sequence). The CDR3 DNA is TGTGCCTGGAGTGTACGGAGCATTAGCAATCAGCCCCAGCATTTT. Its protein product is CAWSVRSISNQPQHF. The entire variable domain, with the rest obtained from reference TRBV30 and TRBJ1-5, is as follows: SQTIHQWPATLVQPVGSPLSLECTVEGTSNPNLYWYRQAAGRGLQLLFYSVGIGQISSEVPQNLSASRPQDRQFILSSKKLLLSDSGFYLCAWSVRSISNQPQHFGDGTRLSIL.

The chain combines TRBV5-1 with TRBJ1-1; D unresolved. This CDR3 has 14 residues. V was cut by 5 bases and J by 1 base, with 12 bases left in between. Germline V gene lookup returns CDR1 SGHRS and CDR2 YFSETQ. In nucleotides, the CDR3 is TGCGCCAGCAGGGAGGGATCGGGGAACACTGAAGCTTTCTTT. Its protein product is CASREGSGNTEAFF.

This chain links TRBV7-2 with TRBJ1-1; 7 bases map to TRBD1. Trimming removed 5 bases from V and 1 base from J; junction bases left unmatched: 7. Germline CDR1 and CDR2: SGHTA and FQGNSA. The CDR3 contains 15 residues. The CDR3 DNA reads TGTGCCAGCAGCCCCCGCGGGACAGAGAACACTGAAGCTTTCTTT. Amino acid sequence: CASSPRGTENTEAFF.

In its sample, this clone was seen a few times. V gene TRBV12-5 combines with J gene TRBJ2-1; 13 positions agree with TRBD2. The CDR3 is 15 residues long. CDR1 is LGHNT and CDR2 is FRNRAP in the germline V gene. V was clipped by 1 base and J by 6 bases; unmatched bases: 0. CDR3 coding DNA: TGTGCTAGTGGTTTGGGGACTAGCGGGAGCAATGAGCAGTTCTTC. This codes for CASGLGTSGSNEQFF.

The rearrangement joins TRBV7-3 to TRBJ2-1, with D tentatively TRBD2 (7 bases). CDR3 length equals 15 residues. Germline lookup yields CDR1 SGHTA and CDR2 FQGTGA. Trimming stripped 2 bases from V and 8 bases from J, with 16 bases between. Written as DNA, the CDR3 is TGTGCCAGCAGCTTAGTGGGGGGGCTCGACTATGAGCAGTTCTTC. Protein product: CASSLVGGLDYEQFF.

The J gene is TRBJ2-6, the V gene TRBV30; 7 bases are a match to TRBD2. Germline V CDR1 and CDR2: GTSNPN, SVGIG (reference sequence). This CDR3 contains 15 residues. J was trimmed by 2 bases and V by 0 bases; bases with no gene match: 1. Here the CDR3 reads CAWSVGGAGANVLTF. The CDR3 DNA reads TGTGCCTGGAGTGTGGGAGGGGCTGGGGCCAACGTCCTGACTTTC. The full variable domain, rest sourced from reference TRBV30 and TRBJ2-6, is SQTIHQWPATLVQPVGSPLSLECTVEGTSNPNLYWYRQAAGRGLQLLFYSVGIGQISSEVPQNLSASRPQDRQFILSSKKLLLSDSGFYLCAWSVGGAGANVLTFGAGSRLTVL.

The chain's CDR3 is CASSQVYSRGFRTDTQYF. The CDR3 DNA reads TGCGCCAGCAGCCAAGTTTACTCAAGAGGGTTCCGCACAGATACGCAGTATTTT. The chain joins TRBV4-1 to TRBJ2-3; maybe TRBD2 (5 bases). The CDR3 consists of 18 residues. Germline CDR1 reads MGHRA; CDR2 reads YSYEKL. With 1 base removed from V and 1 base from J, the gap between germline ends came to 18 bases.

This clone was seen a few times. This chain links TRBV7-2 with TRBJ1-4; TRBD1 is a possible D gene (5 bases). Deletions cut 1 base from V and 8 bases from J, with 20 bases between. The CDR3 spans 17 residues. Germline CDR1 is SGHTA and CDR2 is FQGNSA. CDR3 in DNA: TGTGCCAGCAGCTTAGAGTCGCCCCGCCGCGGGGCCGAAAAACTGTTTTTT. It codes for CASSLESPRRGAEKLFF.

V and J are TRBV4-3 and TRBJ1-1; 10 positions match TRBD1. The J segment lost 3 bases and the V segment lost 4 bases, leaving 5 bases of the junction unmatched. The CDR3 extends over 15 amino acids. Germline assignment: CDR1 LGHNA and CDR2 YSLEER. CDR3 nucleotides: TGCGCCAGCAGCCTCAGACAGGGGGCACACACTGAAGCTTTCTTT. It translates to CASSLRQGAHTEAFF.

V is TRBV6-1 and J is TRBJ1-6; 8 nucleotides line up with TRBD1. The V segment lost 6 bases and the J segment 10 bases; nucleotides outside the gene matches: 8. The V gene's germline CDR1 is MNHNS and CDR2 SASEGT. This CDR3 has 14 residues. CDR3 DNA sequence: TGTGCCAGCAGAGCAGGACAGGGAGGATCACCCCTCCACTTT. Protein product: CASRAGQGGSPLHF.

The chain carries TRBV30 and TRBJ2-7; the D gene is possibly TRBD2 (5 bases). The CDR3 sequence is 13 residues long. Germline V gene sequence: CDR1 GTSNPN, CDR2 SVGIG (reference sequence). Deletions cut 3 bases from V and 6 bases from J, with 15 bases between. The CDR3 protein is CAWRGAGKGEQYF. CDR3 in DNA: TGTGCCTGGAGGGGCGCGGGTAAGGGCGAGCAGTACTTC.

V gene TRBV11-2 combines with J gene TRBJ2-7; D might be TRBD1 (6 bases). The CDR3 runs 14 residues. V was pared by 5 bases and J by 7 bases, with 18 bases between. Looked up from germline, CDR1 is SGHAT and CDR2 is FQNNGV. The CDR3 sequence is CASSPSDSSKEQYF. CDR3 nucleotides: TGTGCCAGCAGCCCCTCGGACAGTTCTAAAGAGCAGTACTTC.

V is TRBV4-1 and J is TRBJ2-2; 8 bases match TRBD2. The CDR3 runs 16 residues. After removal of 4 bases from V and 6 bases from J, the junction contained 10 bases not matched to a gene. CDR1 and CDR2 (germline): MGHRA, YSYEKL. The CDR3 sequence is CASSPRSSGIAGELFF. For the CDR3, the DNA is TGCGCCAGCAGCCCCCGTAGTAGCGGGATCGCCGGGGAGCTGTTTTTT.

The chain couples TRBV21-1 to TRBJ1-1. TRBV21-1 represents a pseudogene. The length of the CDR3 is 15 residues. As DNA, the CDR3 is TGTGCCAGCAGCCCTGGGGGGGCCAGGAACACTGAAGCTTTCTTT. Translating gives CASSPGGARNTEAFF.

DNA of the CDR3: TGCGCCAGCAGCTCTCAGGGGGACCAAGAGACCCAGTACTTC. Translation: CASSSQGDQETQYF. The V call is TRBV5-1, the J call TRBJ2-5; 7 nucleotides agree with TRBD1. Germline V gene lookup returns CDR1 SGHRS and CDR2 YFSETQ. The CDR3 extends over 14 amino acids. J was trimmed by 0 bases and V by 3 bases; bases with no gene match: 2.

The chain employs TRBV21-1 and TRBJ1-2. TRBV21-1 is an annotated pseudogene. CDR3 length: 12 residues. CDR3 in amino acids: CAKGGAAEGYTF. DNA for the CDR3: TGTGCCAAGGGAGGGGCGGCTGAGGGCTACACCTTC.

This clone came up a few times. CDR3 DNA sequence: TGTGCCAGCAGCCGGGAGGGCGGTTACGAGCAGTACTTC. Protein sequence: CASSREGGYEQYF. The J gene is TRBJ2-7, the V gene TRBV11-2, with 8 positions matching TRBD2. Unmatched junction bases numbered 4, after V lost 5 bases and J lost 4 bases. Germline CDR1 reads SGHAT; CDR2 reads FQNNGV. The CDR3 is 13 residues long.

This clone was found a few times. The V and J genes are TRBV28 and TRBJ2-3; TRBD2 matches 16 bases. Germline V gene lookup returns CDR1 MDHEN and CDR2 SYDVKM. This CDR3 has 17 residues. V was clipped by 7 bases and J by 6 bases; unmatched bases: 10. The CDR3 here is CASMGTSGGARSDTQYF. The CDR3 DNA follows: TGTGCCAGCATGGGGACTAGCGGGGGGGCACGGTCGGATACGCAGTATTTT. Full variable domain (missing parts from reference TRBV28 and TRBJ2-3): DVKVTQSSRYLVKRTGEKVFLECVQDMDHENMFWYRQDPGLGLRLIYFSYDVKMKEKGDIPEGYSVSREKKERFSLILESASTNQTSMYLCASMGTSGGARSDTQYFGPGTRLTVL.

The V call is TRBV28, the J call TRBJ1-4; 10 nucleotides agree with TRBD1. Unmatched junction bases numbered 20, after V lost 10 bases and J lost 0 bases. CDR1 and CDR2 (germline): MDHEN, SYDVKM. This CDR3 comprises 20 residues. The CDR3 region is CAIYHGTGDFGGSTNEKLFF. In DNA, the CDR3 is TGTGCCATTTACCACGGGACAGGGGACTTCGGTGGTTCAACTAATGAAAAACTGTTTTTT.